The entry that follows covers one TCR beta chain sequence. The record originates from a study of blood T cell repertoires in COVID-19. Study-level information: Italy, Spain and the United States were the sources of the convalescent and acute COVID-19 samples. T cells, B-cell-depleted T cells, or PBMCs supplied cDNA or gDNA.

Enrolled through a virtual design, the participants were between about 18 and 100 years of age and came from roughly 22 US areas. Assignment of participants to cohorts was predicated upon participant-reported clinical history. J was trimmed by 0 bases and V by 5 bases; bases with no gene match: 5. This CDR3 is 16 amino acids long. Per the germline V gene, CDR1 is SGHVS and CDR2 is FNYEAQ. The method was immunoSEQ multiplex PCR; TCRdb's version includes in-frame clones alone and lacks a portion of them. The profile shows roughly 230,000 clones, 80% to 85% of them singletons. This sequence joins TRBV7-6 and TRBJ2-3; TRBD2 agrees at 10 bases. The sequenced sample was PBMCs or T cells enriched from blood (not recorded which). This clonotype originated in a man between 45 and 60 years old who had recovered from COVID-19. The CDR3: CASSLRTSGSTDTQYF. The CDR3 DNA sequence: TGTGCCAGCAGCCTACGGACTAGCGGAAGCACAGATACGCAGTATTTT.